One TCR beta chain is described in this entry. What it recognizes is unknown. Expressed TCRB transcripts got sequenced, as all isolated RNA was reverse transcribed. The assay was immunoSEQ multiplex PCR, and TCRdb's table has in-frame clones only and misses some. The sample comprises about 640,000 clones, around 12% of which are singletons, and more than 0.095% rests with the top ten. The sample originates from a study of beta chain features in type 1 diabetes. Study outcomes and limitations: There was a possibility that cDNA sequencing over-represented cells with high TCR expression. These data did not resolve whether HLA type affects TCRB rearrangement. Equally in patients and controls, PCR might preferentially amplify shorter templates. Within each of all four CD4+ subsets, Type 1 diabetes patients had TCRB CDR3s that were moderately but significantly shorter.

Germline values: CDR1 SNHLY, CDR2 FYNNEI. The ends lost 5 bases at V and 4 bases at J; junction bases unmatched: 3. The CDR3 sequence is 13 residues long. The origin of this receptor is a young man with type 1 diabetes. Input material: naive CD4+ T cells from blood. V usage is TRBV2 and J usage is TRBJ1-2; 8 bases are shared with TRBD1. CDR3 sequence: CASSSDRGYGYTF. CDR3 bases: TGTGCCAGCAGTTCCGACAGGGGCTATGGCTACACCTTC. Looking up the rest from reference TRBV2 and TRBJ1-2 gives the full variable domain: EPEVTQTPSHQVTQMGQEVILRCVPISNHLYFYWYRQILGQKVEFLVSFYNNEISEKSEIFDDQFSVERPDGSNFTLKIRSTKLEDSAMYFCASSSDRGYGYTFGSGTRLTVV.